Shown below are 10 T cell receptor beta chains from a single sample sequenced in a study of molecular identifiers for immune sequencing clone quantification. Using its own MiXCR run on the PCR reads, TCRdb lists one record per CDR3 protein. The repertoire holds under 800,000 distinct CDR3 sequences, roughly 23% seen once, with about 0.84% in the top ten. The source material was naive CD8+ T cells from blood, with Jurkat cell RNA spiked in. The subset: FACS-sorted CD8+CD4-CCR7+CD45RA+ naive T cells. The receptor set was obtained from a human donor in good health. Some libraries in this study had Jurkat cell RNA spiked in.

Points on this clonotype: Sequence at one end of the junction differs from germline and may be a read error. The J gene is TRBJ2-3, the V gene TRBV7-9; D possibly uses TRBD1 or TRBD2 (5 bases each). The CDR3 sequence is 17 residues long. Germline V lookup: CDR1 SEHNR, CDR2 FQNEAQ (reference sequence). As DNA, the CDR3 is TGTGCCGGCAGCCCCGAGACCGGGGCCGGGTGGGTAGATACGCAGTATTTT. Its protein product is CAGSPETGAGWVDTQYF.

This clonotype was observed many times. This sequence joins TRBV27 and TRBJ2-7; 10 bases line up with TRBD2. Germline assignment: CDR1 MNHEY and CDR2 SMNVEV (reference sequence). This CDR3 has 14 amino acids. The V segment lost 4 bases and the J segment 5 bases; nucleotides outside the gene matches: 5. The CDR3 DNA reads as TGTGCCAGCAGTTCGGGACTAGCGATCCACGAGCAGTACTTC. Its protein product is CASSSGLAIHEQYF.

The rearrangement uses TRBV9 and TRBJ2-1; 15 positions match TRBD2. Per germline, CDR1 SGDLS and CDR2 YYNGEE. J lost 10 bases, V lost 2 bases, and 10 bases had no gene match. The CDR3 totals 17 residues. CDR3 residues: CASSVGLAGGLSKEQFF. The CDR3 bases are TGTGCCAGCAGCGTCGGACTAGCGGGGGGGCTTAGTAAAGAGCAGTTCTTC.

A note on this clonotype: This may be a read error: a much more frequent sequence differs by one nucleotide. The genes are TRBV6-5 and TRBJ2-2, with D perhaps being TRBD1 or TRBD2 (6 bases each). V was trimmed by 0 bases and J by 5 bases, leaving 19 bases between them. This CDR3 has 18 residues. The germline CDR1 and CDR2 sequences are MNHEY and SVGAGI. CDR3 nucleotide sequence: TGTGCCAGCAGTTACTCAACCTTGCGGCAGGGGAGGACCGGGGAGCTGTTTTTT. Translated: CASSYSTLRQGRTGELFF.

This clonotype was recorded once. This may arise from a read error, as a much more abundant clone is one base away. The chain uses TRBV29-1 and TRBJ2-7; unclear D gene. The germline gives CDR1 SQVTM, CDR2 ANQGSEA. The CDR3 consists of 15 residues. The CDR3 sequence is CSDKVGGKAAYGQYF. The CDR3 bases are TGCAGCGATAAAGTTGGCGGAAAGGCAGCCTACGGGCAGTACTTC.

In this sample, this clonotype turned up many times. The chain recombines TRBV7-2 with TRBJ2-5; either TRBD1 or TRBD2 may supply D (5 bases each). CDR1 and CDR2 (germline): SGHTA, FQGNSA. V lost 4 bases and J lost 2, with 17 bases in between. This CDR3 is built from 16 residues. CDR3 sequence: CASSSRGQSYQETQYF. The CDR3 DNA is TGTGCCAGCAGCTCGAGGGGTCAGAGTTATCAAGAGACCCAGTACTTC.

J is TRBJ2-7 and V is TRBV20-1; no firm D call. Trimming pared 0 bases from V and 1 base from J, leaving 10 bases between. Germline assignment: CDR1 DFQATT and CDR2 SNEGSKA (reference sequence). This CDR3 spans 14 amino acids. For the CDR3, the DNA is TGCAGTGCTAGAGATCCCGGCGCTTCCTACGAGCAGTACTTC. Amino acid sequence: CSARDPGASYEQYF.

This clonotype was seen many times. V gene TRBV4-3 combines with J gene TRBJ1-1; a weak D match, TRBD1 (5 bases). The CDR3 has 17 residues. V was cut by 0 bases and J by 3 bases, with 17 bases left in between. Germline V gives CDR1 LGHNA, CDR2 YSLEER. For the CDR3, the DNA is TGCGCCAGCAGCCAAGATTTTTCCTTCAGGGCGGACACTGAAGCTTTCTTT. Protein: CASSQDFSFRADTEAFF.

This clonotype was detected many times. The chain's CDR3 is CATRLGLGQFF. The CDR3 DNA reads TGTGCCACCCGGTTGGGTCTAGGGCAGTTCTTC. The chain has TRBV2 and TRBJ2-1, with D uncertain. The V end was cut by 10 bases, the J end by 12 bases, with 16 bases between. Looked up from germline, CDR1 is SNHLY and CDR2 is FYNNEI. The CDR3 covers 11 residues.

V is TRBV27 and J is TRBJ2-3; 7 positions match TRBD1. The germline V gene has CDR1 MNHEY and CDR2 SMNVEV (reference sequence). CDR3 length: 15 residues. The V gene end was trimmed by 5 bases and the J gene end by 1 base; junction bases not matched to a gene: 6. This CDR3 reads CASSLRQGRTDTQYF. The CDR3 region has the DNA TGTGCCAGCAGTCTAAGACAGGGCCGCACAGATACGCAGTATTTT.